This T cell receptor beta chain was captured by sequencing in a study of regulatory T cells in long-lasting Graves disease. The authors built TCR beta libraries using iRepertoire HTBI primers and Arm-PCR of CDR3 regions. MiXCR was run by TCRdb on the multiplex PCR reads, yielding one entry per CDR3 protein. This table has more than 400,000 distinct CDR3 sequences, about a sixth appearing once. This clonotype has ten or more counts. No antigen is known for it. Time point reported: newly diagnosed GD, antithyroid drugs for less than 3 months. RNA isolated from PBMCs was used to make the TCR library. The source of the patients was an endocrinology department in Xi'an, China. Findings of the study overall: Peripheral blood, not thyroid tissue, was the sole material studied.

This CDR3 is 14 amino acids long. The ends were cut back, 8 bases at V and 1 base at J, with 13 bases in the middle. Germline CDR1 WNHNN, CDR2 SYGVQD (reference sequence). These data also formed part of another study, on T cells in Graves' hyperthyroidism and ophthalmopathy. That work contributes: Uncontrolled infection, other autoimmune disease, pregnancy and lactation each barred patients from inclusion.

The chain links TRBV10-1 to TRBJ2-3; perhaps TRBD2 as D (6 bases). Material: peripheral blood mononuclear cells (PBMCs), obtained at new diagnosis, from a patient treated with antithyroid drugs. The receptor was derived from a woman aged 25-40 years with Graves disease. The CDR3: CASSRDSRTDTQYF. As DNA, the CDR3 is TGCGCCAGCTCCCGGGACTCTCGCACAGATACGCAGTATTTT.